This entry lists 15 T cell receptor beta chains sequenced from one sample in a study of blood T cell repertoires in COVID-19. Sequenced by immunoSEQ multiplex PCR; TCRdb stores in-frame clones only, minus some. The top ten clones hold roughly 3.9% of a sample with some 150,000 clones, roughly 89% of them seen once. Specimen: peripheral blood. Receptor source: a woman aged 60-70 years who had recovered from COVID-19.

CDR3 protein: CASRLPGWKEGGYTF. The CDR3 DNA follows: TGTGCCAGCAGGCTGCCGGGGTGGAAAGAGGGTGGCTACACCTTC. The rearrangement joins TRBV28 to TRBJ1-2, with D hard to call. Germline CDR1 MDHEN, CDR2 SYDVKM. The length of the CDR3 is 15 residues. V was trimmed by 6 bases and J by 7 bases, leaving 21 bases between them.

V and J are TRBV19 and TRBJ1-2; TRBD1 might be the D (6 bases). Germline CDR1 LNHDA, CDR2 SQIVND (reference sequence). The CDR3 covers 14 residues. Trimming took off 0 bases at V and 2 bases at J, with 7 bases between the two ends. The CDR3 coding sequence is TGTGCCAGTAGTATAGAGGGACAAAACTATGGCTACACCTTC. Its translation: CASSIEGQNYGYTF.

This clone has a single count. CDR3 DNA: TGTGCCAGCACCATAGACTATGCTTCCTACGAGCAGTACTTC. Protein: CASTIDYASYEQYF. The genes are TRBV6-6 and TRBJ2-7; D possibly corresponds to TRBD2 (5 bases). The CDR3 sequence is 14 residues long. Germline CDR1 and CDR2: MNHNY and SVGAGI (reference sequence). V was pared by 7 bases and J by 1 base, with 14 bases between.

The gene calls are TRBV9 and TRBJ1-2; 9 bases agree with TRBD1. V shed 1 base and J 8 bases; nucleotides not matched to a gene: 6. This CDR3 is built from 14 residues. The germline gives CDR1 SGDLS, CDR2 YYNGEE. The CDR3 DNA reads as TGTGCCAGCAGCGTAAACAGGGGGCGAGGCGGCTACACCTTC. Translation gives CASSVNRGRGGYTF.

The chain recombines TRBV18 with TRBJ1-2, with unresolved D. Trimming removed 3 bases at V and 0 bases at J, with 5 bases between. This CDR3 spans 13 amino acids. The germline V gene encodes CDR1 KGHSH and CDR2 LQKENI. As DNA, the CDR3 is TGTGCCAGCTCACCGGAGGCTAACTATGGCTACACCTTC. It encodes CASSPEANYGYTF.

This chain links TRBV5-1 with TRBJ2-5; 11 nucleotides agree with TRBD2. The junction had 9 bases not matched to a gene; V was cut back by 3 bases and J by 5 bases. CDR1 SGHRS and CDR2 YFSETQ come from the germline V gene. The CDR3 is 16 amino acids. DNA of the CDR3: TGCGCCAGCAGCTCTCGACCTAGCGGGGGGATGGAGACCCAGTACTTC. Residues: CASSSRPSGGMETQYF. The full variable domain, rest sourced from reference TRBV5-1 and TRBJ2-5, is KAGVTQTPRYLIKTRGQQVTLSCSPISGHRSVSWYQQTPGQGLQFLFEYFSETQRNKGNFPGRFSGRQFSNSRSEMNVSTLELGDSALYLCASSSRPSGGMETQYFGPGTRLLVL.

This chain joins TRBV24-1 and TRBJ1-2; 9 bases fit TRBD1. Germline V gene data show CDR1 as KGHDR and CDR2 as SFDVKD. CDR3 length: 14 amino acids. The V and J ends lost 3 bases and 5 bases, in that order; junction bases with no gene match: 3. The CDR3 here is CATSDPGTGYGYTF. The CDR3, as DNA: TGTGCCACCAGTGATCCCGGGACAGGGTATGGCTACACCTTC.

This clone was seen more than once but under ten times. The rearrangement links TRBV7-2 to TRBJ2-7, with TRBD1 matching over 8 bases. J lost 7 bases, V lost 7 bases, and 15 bases had no gene match. The CDR3 covers 15 residues. The V gene's germline CDR1 is SGHTA and CDR2 FQGNSA. The DNA for the CDR3 is TGTGCCAGCAAGAGAATGGGACAGGCTCCCTCGGAGCAGTACTTC. Its protein is CASKRMGQAPSEQYF. Filled out from reference TRBV7-2 and TRBJ2-7, the complete variable domain reads GAGVSQSPSNKVTEKGKDVELRCDPISGHTALYWYRQSLGQGLEFLIYFQGNSAPDKSGLPSDRFSAERTGGSVSTLTIQRTQQEDSAVYLCASKRMGQAPSEQYFGPGTRLTVT.

The chain employs TRBV29-1 and TRBJ2-2; tentative D call: TRBD2 (6 bases). Looked up from germline, CDR1 is SQVTM and CDR2 is ANQGSEA. V lost 6 bases and J lost 5, with 16 bases in between. The CDR3 is made up of 14 amino acids. The CDR3 DNA follows: TGCAGCGTAGGGACGGGGGAGAGGACCGGGGAGCTGTTTTTT. This codes for CSVGTGERTGELFF.

This chain links TRBV7-9 with TRBJ1-1; D gene ambiguous. CDR1 and CDR2 from the germline V gene are SEHNR and FQNEAQ (reference sequence). The CDR3 covers 13 residues. Between the trimmed V and J ends, which lost 4 bases and 4 bases, there was a span of 10 bases. The CDR3 bases are TGTGCCAGCAGCTCCCAATTGAGCACTGAAGCTTTCTTT. This sequence encodes CASSSQLSTEAFF.

This chain connects TRBV5-1 to TRBJ2-2, with 10 bases fitting TRBD1. CDR1 SGHRS and CDR2 YFSETQ come from the germline V gene. V shed 4 bases, J shed 7 bases, and the junction held 10 bases outside the gene matches. CDR3 length equals 16 residues. As DNA, the CDR3 is TGCGCCAGCAGCACCGTTCCGGGACAGGGGTACGGGGAGCTGTTTTTT. As protein: CASSTVPGQGYGELFF.

The rearrangement joins TRBV6-2 or TRBV6-3 to TRBJ1-1; a possible D gene is TRBD1 (6 bases). The germline V gene encodes CDR1 MNHEY and CDR2 SVGEGT. Trimming cost V 6 bases and J 1 base, with 15 bases left between them. The CDR3 loop spans 15 amino acids. This chain's CDR3 is CASRPRQATNTEAFF. In nucleotides, the CDR3 is TGTGCCAGCAGGCCTCGACAGGCAACGAACACTGAAGCTTTCTTT.

The chain employs TRBV2 and TRBJ1-4, with unresolved D. Germline CDR1 SNHLY, CDR2 FYNNEI. This CDR3 comprises 14 residues. Trimming took off 3 bases at V and 0 bases at J, with 5 bases between the two ends. DNA for the CDR3: TGTGCCAGCAGTGACAGATCAACTAATGAAAAACTGTTTTTT. Translated, it gives CASSDRSTNEKLFF.

This chain connects TRBV28 to TRBJ2-3; 10 positions agree with TRBD2. Germline V gene sequence: CDR1 MDHEN, CDR2 SYDVKM. The V segment lost 5 bases and the J segment 3 bases; nucleotides outside the gene matches: 5. The CDR3 sequence is 15 residues long. The chain's CDR3 is CASSTSGGATDTQYF. The CDR3 nucleotides are TGTGCCAGCAGTACGAGCGGGGGGGCGACAGATACGCAGTATTTT.

This clone occurred once. The CDR3 DNA reads as TGTGCCAGCAGTCGCAGGACAGGGAGGGGAGAGACCCAGTACTTC. Translating it yields CASSRRTGRGETQYF. The V gene is TRBV6-5, the J gene TRBJ2-5, with a weak D call TRBD1 (8 bases). V was shortened by 5 bases and J by 4 bases, with 17 bases between the two germline ends. This CDR3 spans 15 amino acids. The germline CDR1 and CDR2 sequences are MNHEY and SVGAGI.